A single sample gave rise to the 20 T cell receptor beta chains below, sequenced in a study of blood T cell repertoires in COVID-19. Profiled with immunoSEQ multiplex PCR; TCRdb holds only in-frame clones, not every one. The data hold 200,000 to 250,000 clones, with approximately 86% observed a single time. Sequenced material: peripheral blood. The receptor source for this set is a woman younger than 45 with COVID-19, enrolled during active disease.

This rearrangement joins TRBV27 to TRBJ2-5; weak D call: TRBD1 (5 bases). Trimming cost V 3 bases and J 2 bases, with 7 bases left between them. The CDR3 covers 13 residues. The germline gives CDR1 MNHEY, CDR2 SMNVEV (reference sequence). In nucleotides, the CDR3 is TGTGCCAGCAGTTTGGGGCAGCAAGAGACCCAGTACTTC. Protein product: CASSLGQQETQYF.

The rearrangement joins TRBV5-1 to TRBJ2-1; the D gene is possibly TRBD2 (5 bases). CDR3 length: 13 residues. In germline, CDR1 is SGHRS, CDR2 YFSETQ. Trimming pared 2 bases from V and 4 bases from J, leaving 7 bases between. CDR3 residues: CASSFGEYNEQFF. In DNA, the CDR3 is TGCGCCAGCAGCTTCGGGGAATACAATGAGCAGTTCTTC.

The chain uses TRBV6-2 or TRBV6-3 and TRBJ1-5; TRBD1 agrees at 7 bases. The CDR3 length is 14 residues. V trimming: 6 bases; J trimming: 3 bases; junction bases outside the gene matches: 5. CDR1 MNHEY and CDR2 SVGEGT come from the germline V gene. The CDR3 region is CASSQQGPNQPQHF. As DNA, the CDR3 is TGTGCCAGCAGCCAACAGGGGCCCAATCAGCCCCAGCATTTT.

The rearrangement links TRBV19 to TRBJ1-5; 9 nucleotides match TRBD1. Trimming at V came to 2 bases and at J to 1 base, leaving 15 bases not matched to a gene. From germline, CDR1 is LNHDA and CDR2 SQIVND (reference sequence). CDR3 length: 20 amino acids. CDR3 sequence: CASSIRGRDRESSSNQPQHF. The CDR3 DNA sequence: TGTGCCAGTAGTATAAGGGGTCGGGACAGGGAATCCTCAAGCAATCAGCCCCAGCATTTT.

The J gene is TRBJ2-5, the V gene TRBV7-7; 12 bases are a match to TRBD2. V gave up 4 bases and J gave up 2 bases; unmatched junction bases: 8. This CDR3 comprises 17 residues. Germline values: CDR1 SSHAT, CDR2 FNYEAQ (reference sequence). CDR3 loop: CASSSSPSGGGQETQYF. CDR3 in DNA: TGTGCCAGCAGCTCCTCCCCTAGCGGGGGGGGGCAAGAGACCCAGTACTTC.

This chain links TRBV11-2 with TRBJ1-2; D may be TRBD1 (5 bases). CDR1 is SGHAT and CDR2 is FQNNGV in the germline V gene. The V gene lost 6 bases and the J gene lost 2 bases, with 10 bases spanning the gap. The CDR3 sequence is 13 residues long. The CDR3 nucleotides read TGTGCCAGCAGTCCAGGGCAGAACTATGGCTACACCTTC. Residues: CASSPGQNYGYTF.

The chain links TRBV19 to TRBJ1-2; 7 nucleotides line up with TRBD1. After removal of 6 bases from V and 4 bases from J, the junction contained 5 bases not matched to a gene. The CDR3 covers 13 residues. CDR1 and CDR2 from the germline V gene are LNHDA and SQIVND (reference sequence). The CDR3 region has the DNA TGTGCCAGTAGCTTGGGACAGAGCTATGGCTACACCTTC. Protein: CASSLGQSYGYTF.

The rearrangement uses TRBV6-2 or TRBV6-3 and TRBJ1-2; TRBD1 might be the D (5 bases). CDR3 length: 15 amino acids. Between the trimmed V and J ends, which lost 5 bases and 4 bases, there was a span of 17 bases. CDR1 is MNHEY, CDR2 SVGEGT, per germline. CDR3: CASSVSSGTSYGYTF. CDR3 in DNA: TGTGCCAGCAGTGTGTCTTCAGGGACTAGCTATGGCTACACCTTC.

This clone was recorded once. The chain employs TRBV5-1 and TRBJ1-1; 7 bases line up with TRBD1. The CDR3 contains 14 residues. Germline V gene lookup returns CDR1 SGHRS and CDR2 YFSETQ. V shed 0 bases, J shed 6 bases, and the junction held 5 bases outside the gene matches. The CDR3 sequence is CASSLDRGRAEAFF. The CDR3 DNA sequence: TGCGCCAGCAGCTTGGACAGGGGCCGTGCTGAAGCTTTCTTT. The full variable domain, with the rest looked up from reference TRBV5-1 and TRBJ1-1, is KAGVTQTPRYLIKTRGQQVTLSCSPISGHRSVSWYQQTPGQGLQFLFEYFSETQRNKGNFPGRFSGRQFSNSRSEMNVSTLELGDSALYLCASSLDRGRAEAFFGQGTRLTVV.

This sequence joins TRBV18 and TRBJ2-5; 7 positions match TRBD2. The CDR3 is 16 amino acids. Losses at the gene ends were 0 bases for V and 5 bases for J; bases not matched to a gene: 9. CDR1 and CDR2 from the germline V gene are KGHSH and LQKENI. The CDR3 bases are TGTGCCAGCTCACCACCGTCGGGGGGACGCCAGGAGACCCAGTACTTC. Its protein product is CASSPPSGGRQETQYF.

J is TRBJ1-2 and V is TRBV10-3, with 7 bases matching TRBD1. Germline CDR1 is ENHRY and CDR2 is SYGVKD. The CDR3 has 13 residues. The junction had 8 bases not matched to a gene; V was cut back by 7 bases and J by 6 bases. CDR3 nucleotides: TGTGCCATCAAGAGGGGGCAGGGGGATGGCTACACCTTC. Encoded protein: CAIKRGQGDGYTF.

As DNA, the CDR3 is TGTGCCAGCAGCTCAGGGACTAGCCGATCTAATGAATACAATGAGCAGTTCTTC. This encodes CASSSGTSRSNEYNEQFF. V and J are TRBV9 and TRBJ2-1; 9 positions match TRBD2. Germline V gives CDR1 SGDLS, CDR2 YYNGEE. V trimming: 4 bases; J trimming: 4 bases; junction bases outside the gene matches: 15. The CDR3 is 18 residues long. The full variable domain, with the rest looked up from reference TRBV9 and TRBJ2-1, is DSGVTQTPKHLITATGQRVTLRCSPRSGDLSVYWYQQSLDQGLQFLIQYYNGEERAKGNILERFSAQQFPDLHSELNLSSLELGDSALYFCASSSGTSRSNEYNEQFFGPGTRLTVL.

The chain uses TRBV27 and TRBJ2-5, with TRBD2 matching over 12 bases. CDR1 and CDR2 from the germline V gene are MNHEY and SMNVEV (reference sequence). This CDR3 spans 18 amino acids. V dropped 4 bases and J dropped 6; count of bases not matched to a gene: 15. CDR3 in DNA: TGTGCCAGCAGTTCCTCCCCCGGACTAGCGGGATTAAAGAAGACCCAGTACTTC. This sequence encodes CASSSSPGLAGLKKTQYF.

This sequence joins TRBV4-3 and TRBJ2-1; D might be TRBD2 (5 bases). Germline V gives CDR1 LGHNA, CDR2 YSLEER. The CDR3 has 15 residues. Trimming left V 0 bases short and J 11 bases short, with 17 bases between. The CDR3 nucleotides read TGCGCCAGCAGCCAAGAACTAGGAAAGGGCGATCAGCAGTTCTTC. It encodes CASSQELGKGDQQFF.

The V and J genes are TRBV19 and TRBJ2-5; 7 bases line up with TRBD2. The V segment lost 1 base and the J segment 4 bases; nucleotides outside the gene matches: 6. Germline values: CDR1 LNHDA, CDR2 SQIVND (reference sequence). The CDR3 runs to 15 residues. The CDR3 sequence is CASSIAGGPLETQYF. CDR3 in DNA: TGTGCCAGTAGTATAGCGGGAGGTCCGTTAGAGACCCAGTACTTC.

The chain couples TRBV15 to TRBJ2-5; TRBD2 is a possible D gene (6 bases). Trimming removed 3 bases from V and 5 bases from J, with 25 bases in between. The CDR3 length is 18 residues. The V gene's germline CDR1 is LNHNV and CDR2 YYDKDF (reference sequence). CDR3 region: CATSREGYEGLTGETQYF. The CDR3 DNA follows: TGTGCCACCAGCAGGGAGGGGTACGAGGGTCTCACTGGGGAGACCCAGTACTTC. The complete variable domain, with remaining parts taken from reference TRBV15 and TRBJ2-5, reads DAMVIQNPRYQVTQFGKPVTLSCSQTLNHNVMYWYQQKSSQAPKLLFHYYDKDFNNEADTPDNFQSRRPNTSFCFLDIRSPGLGDTAMYLCATSREGYEGLTGETQYFGPGTRLLVL.

The gene calls are TRBV7-9 and TRBJ1-5; 9 bases map to TRBD1. CDR3 size: 18 residues. CDR1 is SEHNR and CDR2 is FQNEAQ in the germline V gene (reference sequence). V lost 2 bases and J lost 5; bases outside the gene matches: 13. The CDR3 DNA is TGTGCCAGCAGCTTATGGGTTGGTACAGGGGGCTTAGATCAGCCCCAGCATTTT. The encoded protein is CASSLWVGTGGLDQPQHF.

The chain couples TRBV5-1 to TRBJ1-2; D possibly corresponds to TRBD1 (5 bases). V was pared by 1 base and J by 2 bases, with 6 bases between. The CDR3 is 13 amino acids. The germline V gene encodes CDR1 SGHRS and CDR2 YFSETQ. CDR3 protein: CASSLSGNYGYTF. The CDR3 DNA follows: TGCGCCAGCAGCTTGTCAGGGAACTATGGCTACACCTTC.

The CDR3 here is CASSFWQNEQFF. Here the CDR3 DNA reads TGTGCCAGCAGTTTTTGGCAGAATGAGCAGTTCTTC. The chain has TRBV12-3 or TRBV12-4 and TRBJ2-1; D remains ambiguous. With 3 bases removed from V and 7 bases from J, the gap between germline ends came to 7 bases. This CDR3 is 12 amino acids long.

The chain recombines TRBV3-1 (or the pseudogene TRBV3-2) with TRBJ1-1; 8 bases fit TRBD1. The CDR3 runs to 14 residues. The ends lost 8 bases at V and 1 base at J; junction bases unmatched: 6. From germline, CDR1 is LGHDT and CDR2 YNNKEL (reference sequence). CDR3 loop: CASQFGQGNTEAFF. In DNA, the CDR3 is TGTGCCAGCCAGTTTGGACAGGGGAACACTGAAGCTTTCTTT.